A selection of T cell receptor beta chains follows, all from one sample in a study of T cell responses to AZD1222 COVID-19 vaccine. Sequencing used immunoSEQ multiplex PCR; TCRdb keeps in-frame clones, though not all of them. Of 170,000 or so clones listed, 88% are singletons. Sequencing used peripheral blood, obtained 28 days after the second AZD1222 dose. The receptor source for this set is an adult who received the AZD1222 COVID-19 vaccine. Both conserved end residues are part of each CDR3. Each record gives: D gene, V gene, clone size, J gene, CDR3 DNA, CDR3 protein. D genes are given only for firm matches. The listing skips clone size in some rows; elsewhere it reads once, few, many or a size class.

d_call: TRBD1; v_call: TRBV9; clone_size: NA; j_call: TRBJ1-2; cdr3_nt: TGTGCCAGCAGCGTAGGGACAGGGCTTGGCTACACCTTC; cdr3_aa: CASSVGTGLGYTF
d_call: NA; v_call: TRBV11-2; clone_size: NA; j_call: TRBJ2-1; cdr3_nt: TGTGCCAGCAGCTTAGCCAGGTACAATGAGCAGTTCTTC; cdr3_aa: CASSLARYNEQFF
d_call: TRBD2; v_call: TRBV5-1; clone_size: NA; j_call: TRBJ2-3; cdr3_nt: TGCGCCAGCAGCTTTGGACTAGCGGCAGATACGCAGTATTTT; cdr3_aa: CASSFGLAADTQYF
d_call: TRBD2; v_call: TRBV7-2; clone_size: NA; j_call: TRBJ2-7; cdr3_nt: TGTGCCAGCAGCCCTTACCCTTCGACTAGCGGGGTGTACGAGCAGTACTTC; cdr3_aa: CASSPYPSTSGVYEQYF
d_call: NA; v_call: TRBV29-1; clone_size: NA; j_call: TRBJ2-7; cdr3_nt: TGCAGCGTTGGCAAGGAATCCGAGCAGTACTTC; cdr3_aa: CSVGKESEQYF
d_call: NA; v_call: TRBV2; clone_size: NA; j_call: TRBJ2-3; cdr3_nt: TGTGCCAGCAGTGTTTTGGGGAGCACAGATACGCAGTATTTT; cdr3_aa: CASSVLGSTDTQYF
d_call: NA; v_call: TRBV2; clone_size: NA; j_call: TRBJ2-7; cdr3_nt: TGTGCCAGCAGTGGTTCACCTCCCTACGAGCAGTACTTC; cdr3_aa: CASSGSPPYEQYF
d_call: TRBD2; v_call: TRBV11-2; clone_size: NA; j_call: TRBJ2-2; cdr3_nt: TGTGCCAGCAGCCAAAGGACTAGCGGGGGTTCCCAGGACGGGGAGCTGTTTTTT; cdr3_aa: CASSQRTSGGSQDGELFF
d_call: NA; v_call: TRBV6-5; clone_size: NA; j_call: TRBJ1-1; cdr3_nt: TGTGCCAGCAGTTACTCATCGACGAACACTGAAGCTTTCTTT; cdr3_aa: CASSYSSTNTEAFF
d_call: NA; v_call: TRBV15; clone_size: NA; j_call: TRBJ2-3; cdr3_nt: TGTGCCACCAGCAGAACCCAGACCACAGATACGCAGTATTTT; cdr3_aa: CATSRTQTTDTQYF
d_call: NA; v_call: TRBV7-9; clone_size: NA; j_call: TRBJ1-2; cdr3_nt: TGTGCCAGCAGCTTAGTTGTATCAGGAGGCTACACCTTC; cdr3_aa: CASSLVVSGGYTF
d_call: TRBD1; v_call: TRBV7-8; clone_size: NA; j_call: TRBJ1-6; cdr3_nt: TGTGCCAGCAGCGGGCCGGGACAGGGTGCTTCACCCCTCCACTTT; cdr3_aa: CASSGPGQGASPLHF
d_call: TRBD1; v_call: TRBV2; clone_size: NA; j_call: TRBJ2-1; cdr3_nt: TGTGCCAGCAGCCGACAGGGGGGCTATGAGCAGTTCTTC; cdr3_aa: CASSRQGGYEQFF
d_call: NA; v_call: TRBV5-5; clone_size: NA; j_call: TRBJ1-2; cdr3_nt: TGTGCCAGCAGTCCCACCCTACAGGGACCCTATGGCTACACCTTC; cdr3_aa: CASSPTLQGPYGYTF
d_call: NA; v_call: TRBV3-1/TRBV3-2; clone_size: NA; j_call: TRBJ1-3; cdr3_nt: TGTGCCAGCAGCCACCGCGGGGGATCTGGAAACACCATATATTTT; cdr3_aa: CASSHRGGSGNTIYF
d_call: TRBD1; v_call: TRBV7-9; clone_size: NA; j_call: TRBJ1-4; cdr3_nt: TGTGCCAGCAGCTCCGCGCCGACAGGGGGAGAAAAACTGTTTTTT; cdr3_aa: CASSSAPTGGEKLFF
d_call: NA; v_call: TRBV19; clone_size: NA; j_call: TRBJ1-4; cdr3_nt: TGTGCCAGTAGTCTACGCCCCACAACTAATGAAAAACTGTTTTTT; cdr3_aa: CASSLRPTTNEKLFF
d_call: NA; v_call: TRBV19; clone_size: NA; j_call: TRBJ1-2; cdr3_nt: TGTGCCAGTAGTATTAACTGGAATGACTATGGCTACACCTTC; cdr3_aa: CASSINWNDYGYTF
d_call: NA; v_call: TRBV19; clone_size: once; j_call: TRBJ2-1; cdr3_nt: TGTGCCAGTAGTACAGGGCTAGACAATGAGCAGTTCTTC; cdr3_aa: CASSTGLDNEQFF
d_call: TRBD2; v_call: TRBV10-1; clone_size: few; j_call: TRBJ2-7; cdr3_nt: TGCGCCAGCAGTGTGAGGGGACTACGAGAGGAGCAGTACTTC; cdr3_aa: CASSVRGLREEQYF
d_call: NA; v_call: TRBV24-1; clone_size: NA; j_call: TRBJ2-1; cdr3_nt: TGTGCCACCAGTACAGGCGACAGAGACCGACACAATGAGCAGTTCTTC; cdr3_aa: CATSTGDRDRHNEQFF
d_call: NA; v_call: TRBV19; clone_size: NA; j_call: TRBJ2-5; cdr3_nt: TGTGCCAGTAGTGTCAGGTCTCTATCAGAGACCCAGTACTTC; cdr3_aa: CASSVRSLSETQYF
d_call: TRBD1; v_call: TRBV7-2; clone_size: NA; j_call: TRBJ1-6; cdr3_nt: TGTGCCAGCAGCCCCAACTTACAGGGGGCGGCGGGGTCACCCCTCCACTTT; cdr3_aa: CASSPNLQGAAGSPLHF
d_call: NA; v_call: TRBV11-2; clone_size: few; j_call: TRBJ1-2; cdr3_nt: TGTGCCAGCAGCTCCCGGCGGACAAACTATGGCTACACCTTC; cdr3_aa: CASSSRRTNYGYTF
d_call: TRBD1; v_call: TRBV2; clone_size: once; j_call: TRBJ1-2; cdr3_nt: TGTGCCAGCAGTGCAAACCCGATGGGAAGGACAGGGTATGGCTACACCTTC; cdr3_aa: CASSANPMGRTGYGYTF
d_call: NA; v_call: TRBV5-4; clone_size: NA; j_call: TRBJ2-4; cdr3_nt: TGTGCCAGCAGCGGGGGAAACATTCAGTACTTC; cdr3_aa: CASSGGNIQYF
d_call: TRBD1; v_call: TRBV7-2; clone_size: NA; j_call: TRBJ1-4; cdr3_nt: TGTGCCAGCAGCCCTGACAGGGGTGATGAAAAACTGTTTTTT; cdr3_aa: CASSPDRGDEKLFF
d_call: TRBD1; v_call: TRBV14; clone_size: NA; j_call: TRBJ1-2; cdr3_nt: TGTGCCAGCAGCCAAACCGACAGGGGCTATGGCTACACCTTC; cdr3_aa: CASSQTDRGYGYTF
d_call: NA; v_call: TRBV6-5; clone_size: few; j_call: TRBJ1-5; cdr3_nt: TGTGCCAGCAGGGGCGGGGGCAATCAGCCCCAGCATTTT; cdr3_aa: CASRGGGNQPQHF
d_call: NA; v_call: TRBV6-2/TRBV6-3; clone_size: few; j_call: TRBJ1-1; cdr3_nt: TGTGCCAGCAGTTACGAGGGGGATACTGAAGCTTTCTTT; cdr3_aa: CASSYEGDTEAFF
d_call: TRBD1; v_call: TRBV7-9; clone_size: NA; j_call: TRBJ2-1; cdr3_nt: TGTGCCAGCAGCCCCATTCGGTTACAGGGGGACTACAATGAGCAGTTCTTC; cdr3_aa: CASSPIRLQGDYNEQFF
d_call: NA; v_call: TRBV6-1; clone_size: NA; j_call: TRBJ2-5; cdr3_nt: TGTGCCAGCAGTGAAAATTGGGTCCAAGAGACCCAGTACTTC; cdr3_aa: CASSENWVQETQYF
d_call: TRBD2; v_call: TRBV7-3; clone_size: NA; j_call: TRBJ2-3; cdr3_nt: TGTGCCAGCAGCTTAACCAGGGGACTAGCGGGGGATACGCAGTATTTT; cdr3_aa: CASSLTRGLAGDTQYF
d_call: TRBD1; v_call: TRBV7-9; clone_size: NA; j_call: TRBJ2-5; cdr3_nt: TGTGCCAGCAGCCCCGGGACAGTACAAGAGACCCAGTACTTC; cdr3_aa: CASSPGTVQETQYF
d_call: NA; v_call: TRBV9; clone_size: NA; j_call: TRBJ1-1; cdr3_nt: TGTGCCAGCAGCGGAGACCTGAACACTGAAGCTTTCTTT; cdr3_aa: CASSGDLNTEAFF
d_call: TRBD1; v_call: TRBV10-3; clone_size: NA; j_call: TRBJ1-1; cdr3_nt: TGTGCCATCAGTCCCGGGACAGGGTCCTCGAACACTGAAGCTTTCTTT; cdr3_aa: CAISPGTGSSNTEAFF
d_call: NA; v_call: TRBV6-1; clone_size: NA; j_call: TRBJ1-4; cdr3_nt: TGTGCCAGCAGTGAAGCAGGGACAACCGGACTGTTTTTT; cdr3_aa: CASSEAGTTGLFF
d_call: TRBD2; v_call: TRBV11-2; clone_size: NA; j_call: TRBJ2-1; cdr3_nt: TGTGCCAGCAGCTTTCGGCTAGCGGGGGGGAATTCCTACAATGAGCAGTTCTTC; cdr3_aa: CASSFRLAGGNSYNEQFF
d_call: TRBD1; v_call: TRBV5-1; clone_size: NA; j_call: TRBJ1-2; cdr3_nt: TGCGCCAGCAGCGCGGGACAGGCGAGCTATGGCTACACCTTC; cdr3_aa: CASSAGQASYGYTF
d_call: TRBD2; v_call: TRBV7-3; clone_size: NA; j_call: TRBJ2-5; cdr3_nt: TGTGCCAGCAGCCTGGGGAGGGCCGAAGAGACCCAGTACTTC; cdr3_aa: CASSLGRAEETQYF
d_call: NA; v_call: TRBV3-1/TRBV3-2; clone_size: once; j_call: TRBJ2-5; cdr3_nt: TGTGCCAGCAGCCAAGTGGTACTGCAAGAGACCCAGTACTTC; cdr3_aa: CASSQVVLQETQYF
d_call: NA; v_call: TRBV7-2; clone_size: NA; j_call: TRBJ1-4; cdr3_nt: TGTGCCAGCAGCTTACTCCCCCTCGGGACCAATGAAAAACTGTTTTTT; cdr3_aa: CASSLLPLGTNEKLFF
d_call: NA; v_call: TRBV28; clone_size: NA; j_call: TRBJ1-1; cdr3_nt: TGTGCCAGCAGTTTACCCCGGGCCTCGAGGGGAGCTTTCTTT; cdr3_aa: CASSLPRASRGAFF